This entry concerns a single TCR beta chain. What it recognizes is unknown. This CDR3 contains 16 residues. The V gene's germline CDR1 is SNHLY and CDR2 FYNNEI. V shed 4 bases, J shed 0 bases, and the junction held 4 bases outside the gene matches. This sample stems from a study of shared clonotypes between healthy human individuals. On the study more broadly: A few men and two women, aged 18 to 49, were donors. Study results and limitations: Sequencing depth was expected to affect clonotype sharing among donors.

Roughly 30,000 T cell genomes, or about 300 ng DNA, went into replicate PCRs of unsorted PBMC. Bulk PBMC genomic DNA spanned ten immunoSEQ deep plates. This table comes from immunoSEQ multiplex PCR, and its TCRdb copy is limited to in-frame clones, with some not included. The data contain some 500,000 clones, 70% to 80% of them seen just once; the ten biggest clones take up 12%. This TCR came from a woman aged 40 to 50 in good health. Some clones in this sample may be carry-over from other donors' samples. J is TRBJ1-2 and V is TRBV2; 11 bases match TRBD1. Sequencing input: PBMCs. Here the CDR3 reads CASSVGTGGSNYGYTF. DNA of the CDR3: TGTGCCAGCAGTGTGGGGACAGGGGGTTCTAACTATGGCTACACCTTC.